The source of this TCR beta chain is a study of regulatory T cells in long-lasting Graves disease. In regard to this clonotype: The antigen remains undetermined.

This CDR3 has 15 amino acids. Germline CDR1 SGHRS, CDR2 YFSETQ. V was pared by 6 bases and J by 2 bases, with 4 bases of the junction left unmatched. Whole-study results and caveats: The persistent group shared around 2,600 public clonotypes, more than the 950 to 1,000 shared by new patients.

Assembly of TCR beta libraries relied on iRepertoire HTBI primers together with Arm-PCR of CDR3 regions. TCRdb used MiXCR to reprocess the multiplex PCR reads, holding one entry per CDR3 protein. The sample holds 400,000 to 500,000 distinct CDR3 sequences, around 20% seen once. The time point was: persistent/refractory GD, antithyroid drugs over 5 years with positive TRAb. PBMCs provided the RNA from which the TCR library was made. This specimen was peripheral blood mononuclear cells (PBMCs), taken when the disease was refractory, from a patient treated with antithyroid drugs. This clonotype was sampled from a female donor with Graves disease. This sequence joins TRBV5-1 and TRBJ2-7; 14 bases match TRBD2. CDR3 bases: TGCGCCAGCAAACCGGGACTAGCGGGAGCCTACGAGCAGTACTTC. Translation gives CASKPGLAGAYEQYF.